Listed below are T cell receptor beta chains from one sample, sequenced in a study of beta chain features in type 1 diabetes. Clones were read by immunoSEQ multiplex PCR, and TCRdb kept only the in-frame ones, dropping some. The table lists under 300,000 clones, 25% to 30% of them singletons. The sample was central memory CD4+ T cells from blood. The receptors originated from a man aged 25 to 45 in good health. Both conserved end residues are part of each CDR3.

cdr3_aa: CASSTLTGSGETQYF
v_call: TRBV5-1

cdr3_aa: CASSLVVENEQFF
v_call: TRBV7-6

cdr3_aa: CAWGPPYEQYF
v_call: TRBV6-6

cdr3_aa: CAISAGRETQYF
v_call: TRBV10-3

cdr3_aa: CASRLGQGSSQPQHF
v_call: TRBV6-5

cdr3_aa: CSVRTLSYNEQFF
v_call: TRBV29-1

cdr3_aa: CAWSSGTGFYNEQFF
v_call: TRBV30

cdr3_aa: CASSQPTSGGAVEQFF
v_call: TRBV4-1

cdr3_aa: CASSSRSTGTEETQYF
v_call: TRBV7-9

cdr3_aa: CASSTQNYEQYF
v_call: TRBV2

cdr3_aa: CASSITPVRGDGYTF
v_call: TRBV19

cdr3_aa: CASSEMTGLNTGELFF
v_call: TRBV6-1

cdr3_aa: CASSYTGNEQFF
v_call: TRBV6-6

cdr3_aa: CASSPYSSYEQYF
v_call: TRBV5-1

cdr3_aa: CASSYRAGGQETQYF
v_call: TRBV6-5

cdr3_aa: CASSLPSGGVGTEAFF
v_call: TRBV27

cdr3_aa: CASSDQQNQPQHF
v_call: TRBV18

cdr3_aa: CASRPGRRVSNEQFF
v_call: TRBV11-2

cdr3_aa: CSVRQGAGTGELFF
v_call: TRBV29-1

cdr3_aa: CASSSQGNNEQFF
v_call: TRBV5-1

cdr3_aa: CATSSRRGVQETQYF
v_call: TRBV15

cdr3_aa: CASIAGGAGTEAFF
v_call: TRBV28

cdr3_aa: CASQLRTDTEAFF
v_call: TRBV9

cdr3_aa: CASSWGTANTEAFF
v_call: TRBV7-2

cdr3_aa: CSVVFELSYNEQFF
v_call: TRBV29-1

cdr3_aa: CSLYKAGRATEAFF
v_call: TRBV29-1

cdr3_aa: CASSLSGLAAFSTDTQYF
v_call: TRBV28

cdr3_aa: CATSGRGLAANEQFF
v_call: TRBV15

cdr3_aa: CASSFGGDVGSPLHF
v_call: TRBV28

cdr3_aa: CASSEGIQGFGAHTF
v_call: TRBV9

cdr3_aa: CASSWPGQGAFF
v_call: TRBV2

cdr3_aa: CASSQGANWISYNEQFF
v_call: TRBV14

cdr3_aa: CASRQGFYTF
v_call: TRBV13

cdr3_aa: CASSLGATNEKLFF
v_call: TRBV5-4

cdr3_aa: CASSPQLAGGNEQFF
v_call: TRBV7-2

cdr3_aa: CASSLSTSGPRGTQYF
v_call: TRBV27

cdr3_aa: CAISPNPSTGSYEQYF
v_call: TRBV10-3

cdr3_aa: CAGSQTGVTGTDTQYF
v_call: TRBV2

cdr3_aa: CASSPTPGQETQYF
v_call: TRBV5-4

cdr3_aa: CASSVIAGGPLGGELFF
v_call: TRBV7-2

cdr3_aa: CAISDEDSANSYEQYF
v_call: TRBV10-3

cdr3_aa: CASSLDSYNEQFF
v_call: TRBV7-2

cdr3_aa: CASSFYSIEETQYF
v_call: TRBV7-2

cdr3_aa: CASSQAFYGYTF
v_call: TRBV14

cdr3_aa: CASSPRQGDDTEAFF
v_call: TRBV18

cdr3_aa: CASSPWLTSTDTQYF
v_call: TRBV7-2

cdr3_aa: CASRDLAGHQETQYF
v_call: TRBV5-1

cdr3_aa: CASSSSGRLAGGPAEAQYF
v_call: TRBV28

cdr3_aa: CATSRAGSYEQYF
v_call: TRBV15

cdr3_aa: CASSARGRGETQYF
v_call: TRBV9

cdr3_aa: CASSPERGNQPQHF
v_call: TRBV9

cdr3_aa: CASRRRRSSGANVLTF
v_call: TRBV28

cdr3_aa: CASSLTGNTEAFF
v_call: TRBV7-9

cdr3_aa: CASSLVGRNYEQYF
v_call: TRBV7-2

cdr3_aa: CASSSRTDYEQYF
v_call: TRBV19

cdr3_aa: CASSPGEYNEQFF
v_call: TRBV6-6

cdr3_aa: CASSPGSSSYEQYF
v_call: TRBV18